This is a list of T cell receptor beta chains from one sample in a study of CD8 T cells in ankylosing spondylitis. TCRdb reprocessed the 5' RACE reads via MiXCR and lists one record per CDR3 protein. The sample records about 190,000 distinct CDR3 sequences, approximately 13% being singletons. The sample taken for sequencing was blood, either unsorted or a sorted T cell fraction (not recorded which). The receptor source for this set is a female donor with ankylosing spondylitis or in good health (not recorded which). Each CDR3 is given with its conserved first and last residue. Fields, in order: J gene, clone size, D gene, V gene, CDR3 length, CDR3 DNA, CDR3 protein. D genes are given only for firm matches. The size of a clone is reported for some rows only, either as once, few or many, or as a class for expanded clones.

J gene: TRBJ2-2
clone size: many
D gene: -
V gene: TRBV5-1
CDR3 length: 16
CDR3 DNA: TGCGCCAGCAGTTACAATCCGGGACAGAACACCGGGGAGCTGTTTTTT
CDR3 protein: CASSYNPGQNTGELFF

J gene: TRBJ1-2
clone size: many
D gene: TRBD1
V gene: TRBV4-1
CDR3 length: 17
CDR3 DNA: TGCGCCAGCAGCCAAGTAGCCCGGACAGGGGGCCTATATGGCTACACCTTC
CDR3 protein: CASSQVARTGGLYGYTF

J gene: TRBJ2-7
clone size: few
D gene: TRBD1
V gene: TRBV20-1
CDR3 length: 13
CDR3 DNA: TGCAGTGCTAGAGTTGGACAGGGGCACGAGCAGTACTTC
CDR3 protein: CSARVGQGHEQYF

J gene: TRBJ1-1
clone size: -
D gene: TRBD1
V gene: TRBV20-1
CDR3 length: 15
CDR3 DNA: TGCAGTGCTACCCGGACAGGGGGCCTGAACACTGAAGCTTTCTTT
CDR3 protein: CSATRTGGLNTEAFF

J gene: TRBJ2-7
clone size: few
D gene: -
V gene: TRBV12-3/TRBV12-4
CDR3 length: 13
CDR3 DNA: TGTGCCAGCAGTAAGCGAACCCTCTACGAGCAGTACTTC
CDR3 protein: CASSKRTLYEQYF

J gene: TRBJ2-7
clone size: many
D gene: -
V gene: TRBV10-3
CDR3 length: 14
CDR3 DNA: TGTGCCATCAGATCCGCTCAGGGCTCCTACGAGCAGTACTTC
CDR3 protein: CAIRSAQGSYEQYF

J gene: TRBJ2-5
clone size: few
D gene: -
V gene: TRBV7-9
CDR3 length: 12
CDR3 DNA: TGTGCCAGCAGCACCACGGGACATCACGGGTACTTC
CDR3 protein: CASSTTGHHGYF

J gene: TRBJ2-1
clone size: -
D gene: -
V gene: TRBV6-4
CDR3 length: 14
CDR3 DNA: TGTGCCAGCAGTGACTGGAAATCCCCTCGGGAGCAGTTCTTC
CDR3 protein: CASSDWKSPREQFF

J gene: TRBJ2-1
clone size: many
D gene: -
V gene: TRBV7-9
CDR3 length: 13
CDR3 DNA: TGTGCCAGCATCCCGGCCGGGGACAATGAGCAGTTCTTC
CDR3 protein: CASIPAGDNEQFF

J gene: TRBJ2-3
clone size: -
D gene: TRBD2
V gene: TRBV2
CDR3 length: 18
CDR3 DNA: TGTGCCAGCAGTGAAGCGCTTGGTAGCGGGAGAGAGGCAGATACGCAGTATTTT
CDR3 protein: CASSEALGSGREADTQYF

J gene: TRBJ2-3
clone size: -
D gene: -
V gene: TRBV20-1
CDR3 length: 12
CDR3 DNA: TGCAGTGCTAGAGTAGGCGGGGATACGCAGTATTTT
CDR3 protein: CSARVGGDTQYF

J gene: TRBJ2-1
clone size: many
D gene: TRBD2
V gene: TRBV7-2
CDR3 length: 15
CDR3 DNA: TGTGCCAGCAGCGGCGCGGGAGGGAGTTGGAATGAGCAGTTCTTC
CDR3 protein: CASSGAGGSWNEQFF

J gene: TRBJ2-3
clone size: many
D gene: TRBD2
V gene: TRBV7-2
CDR3 length: 14
CDR3 DNA: TGTGCCAGCAGCACGCCTAGCGGGGGAGATACGCAGTATTTT
CDR3 protein: CASSTPSGGDTQYF

J gene: TRBJ1-6
clone size: -
D gene: -
V gene: TRBV7-2
CDR3 length: 14
CDR3 DNA: TGTGCCAGCAGCCGGTCGCGTCAGACCGAGGCCGTCCACTTT
CDR3 protein: CASSRSRQTEAVHF

J gene: TRBJ2-1
clone size: many
D gene: -
V gene: TRBV4-3
CDR3 length: 19
CDR3 DNA: TGCGCCAGCAGCCAAGACACTCCGGGGGTCTGGAACTCCTACAATGAGCAGTTCTTC
CDR3 protein: CASSQDTPGVWNSYNEQFF

J gene: TRBJ2-1
clone size: many
D gene: -
V gene: TRBV5-1
CDR3 length: 17
CDR3 DNA: TGCGCCAGCAGCTTGGAGAGGGATGATTCCCCGGACAATGAGCAGTTCTTC
CDR3 protein: CASSLERDDSPDNEQFF

J gene: TRBJ1-5
clone size: many
D gene: -
V gene: TRBV29-1
CDR3 length: 13
CDR3 DNA: TGCAGCGTTGAACAGGGGTTTAATCAGCCCCAGCATTTT
CDR3 protein: CSVEQGFNQPQHF

J gene: TRBJ2-3
clone size: many
D gene: -
V gene: TRBV7-2
CDR3 length: 13
CDR3 DNA: TGTGCCATCGAAGCGGTCCCCACAGATACGCAGTATTTT
CDR3 protein: CAIEAVPTDTQYF

J gene: TRBJ2-1
clone size: many
D gene: -
V gene: TRBV3-1
CDR3 length: 14
CDR3 DNA: TGTGCCAGCAGCCAACGTGTCGGCCACAATGAGCAGTTCTTC
CDR3 protein: CASSQRVGHNEQFF

J gene: TRBJ1-5
clone size: -
D gene: -
V gene: TRBV29-1
CDR3 length: 13
CDR3 DNA: TGCAGCGTTGGAGAGGATAGCAATCAGCCCCAGCATTTT
CDR3 protein: CSVGEDSNQPQHF

J gene: TRBJ2-6
clone size: few
D gene: -
V gene: TRBV5-1
CDR3 length: 15
CDR3 DNA: TGCGCCAGCAGCTTGGGGCAGGCTGGGGCCAACGTCCTGACTTTC
CDR3 protein: CASSLGQAGANVLTF

J gene: TRBJ2-7
clone size: many
D gene: -
V gene: TRBV10-3
CDR3 length: 15
CDR3 DNA: TGTGCCAGCCAACCAGGGACGGGGGAAACCTACGAGCAGTACTTC
CDR3 protein: CASQPGTGETYEQYF

J gene: TRBJ2-6
clone size: many
D gene: -
V gene: TRBV7-2
CDR3 length: 15
CDR3 DNA: TGTGCCAGCAGCCTTAAGTCCCCTGGGGCCAACGTCCTGACTTTC
CDR3 protein: CASSLKSPGANVLTF

J gene: TRBJ2-1
clone size: many
D gene: -
V gene: TRBV5-5
CDR3 length: 16
CDR3 DNA: TGTGCCAGCAGCTTGGAGTTCGGGGTTTGGTCCGATGAGCAGTTCTTC
CDR3 protein: CASSLEFGVWSDEQFF

J gene: TRBJ2-1
clone size: few
D gene: -
V gene: TRBV28
CDR3 length: 14
CDR3 DNA: TGTGCCAGCACCTCGGGCGGGGCATACAATGAGCAGTTCTTC
CDR3 protein: CASTSGGAYNEQFF

J gene: TRBJ1-2
clone size: many
D gene: -
V gene: TRBV10-3
CDR3 length: 15
CDR3 DNA: TGTGCCATCAGAAAGGAATCTGAGGGGGGATATGGCTACACCTTC
CDR3 protein: CAIRKESEGGYGYTF

J gene: TRBJ2-5
clone size: few
D gene: TRBD2
V gene: TRBV20-1
CDR3 length: 15
CDR3 DNA: TGCAGTGCTCCGACTAGCGGGAGGGCCTGGGAGACCCAGTACTTC
CDR3 protein: CSAPTSGRAWETQYF

J gene: TRBJ1-2
clone size: many
D gene: -
V gene: TRBV11-2
CDR3 length: 12
CDR3 DNA: TGTGCCAGCAGCTCCGAAAACTATGGCTACACCTTC
CDR3 protein: CASSSENYGYTF

J gene: TRBJ1-1
clone size: -
D gene: -
V gene: TRBV13
CDR3 length: 15
CDR3 DNA: TGTGCCAGCAACTTAGGGGACCGGTTGAACACTGAAGCTTTCTTT
CDR3 protein: CASNLGDRLNTEAFF

J gene: TRBJ2-1
clone size: few
D gene: TRBD2
V gene: TRBV6-2/TRBV6-3
CDR3 length: 17
CDR3 DNA: TGTGCCAGCAGTTCCGGACTAGCGGGAGGGCCGTTTAATGAGCAGTTCTTC
CDR3 protein: CASSSGLAGGPFNEQFF

J gene: TRBJ2-1
clone size: many
D gene: TRBD1
V gene: TRBV24-1
CDR3 length: 18
CDR3 DNA: TGTGCCACCGCACAGCGTACAGGGGGCTCAGTGGGGTACAATGAGCAGTTCTTC
CDR3 protein: CATAQRTGGSVGYNEQFF

J gene: TRBJ2-1
clone size: -
D gene: TRBD2
V gene: TRBV6-2/TRBV6-3
CDR3 length: 14
CDR3 DNA: TGTGCCAGCAGTTCTCGGGACTACCGCAATGAGCAGTTCTTC
CDR3 protein: CASSSRDYRNEQFF

J gene: TRBJ2-1
clone size: -
D gene: TRBD2
V gene: TRBV5-8
CDR3 length: 16
CDR3 DNA: TGTGCCAGCAGCTTGAACCCGGGACTAGCAGGGGAAGAGCAGTTCTTC
CDR3 protein: CASSLNPGLAGEEQFF

J gene: TRBJ1-6
clone size: many
D gene: TRBD1
V gene: TRBV6-1
CDR3 length: 15
CDR3 DNA: TGTGCCAGCAGCGACGCGACAGGGGTTAATTCACCCCTCCACTTT
CDR3 protein: CASSDATGVNSPLHF

J gene: TRBJ1-5
clone size: many
D gene: -
V gene: TRBV18
CDR3 length: 14
CDR3 DNA: TGTGCCAGCTCCCCCGACAGTTACAATCAGCCCCAGCATTTT
CDR3 protein: CASSPDSYNQPQHF

J gene: TRBJ2-5
clone size: -
D gene: TRBD2
V gene: TRBV3-1
CDR3 length: 18
CDR3 DNA: TGTGCCAGCAGCTACCCGGGACTAGCGCCGAGGACCCAAGAGACCCAGTACTTC
CDR3 protein: CASSYPGLAPRTQETQYF

J gene: TRBJ2-3
clone size: -
D gene: TRBD2
V gene: TRBV15
CDR3 length: 14
CDR3 DNA: TGTGCCACCAAAGGGAGCGGGGACACAGATACGCAGTATTTT
CDR3 protein: CATKGSGDTDTQYF

J gene: TRBJ1-6
clone size: many
D gene: -
V gene: TRBV7-9
CDR3 length: 16
CDR3 DNA: TGTGCCAGCAGCTTAGAGATGGGCAGGGATAATTCACCCCTCCACTTT
CDR3 protein: CASSLEMGRDNSPLHF

J gene: TRBJ2-1
clone size: many
D gene: -
V gene: TRBV5-5
CDR3 length: 16
CDR3 DNA: TGTGCCAGCAGCTTGGAGGGCCTGAGCTCCTACAATGAGCAGTTCTTC
CDR3 protein: CASSLEGLSSYNEQFF

J gene: TRBJ2-7
clone size: -
D gene: -
V gene: TRBV20-1
CDR3 length: 16
CDR3 DNA: TGCAGTGCCCAAATGGGTTACAACCCTGGGGCCTACGGGCAGTACTTC
CDR3 protein: CSAQMGYNPGAYGQYF

J gene: TRBJ2-7
clone size: few
D gene: TRBD1
V gene: TRBV5-1
CDR3 length: 14
CDR3 DNA: TGCGCCAGCAGCCAGGGGGTATCCCCAGGCGAGCAGTACTTC
CDR3 protein: CASSQGVSPGEQYF

J gene: TRBJ2-3
clone size: many
D gene: -
V gene: TRBV9
CDR3 length: 16
CDR3 DNA: TGTGCCAGCAGCGTAGAAGGCGGGCAAACCACAGATACGCAGTATTTT
CDR3 protein: CASSVEGGQTTDTQYF

J gene: TRBJ1-1
clone size: -
D gene: -
V gene: TRBV15
CDR3 length: 14
CDR3 DNA: TGTGCCACCAGCAGAGCAAACGCAGGCACTGAAGCTTTCTTT
CDR3 protein: CATSRANAGTEAFF

J gene: TRBJ2-3
clone size: few
D gene: TRBD2
V gene: TRBV7-2
CDR3 length: 15
CDR3 DNA: TGTGCCAGCAGCGTACTAGCGGGAGATCCAGATACGCAGTATTTT
CDR3 protein: CASSVLAGDPDTQYF